Below, 21 T cell receptor beta chains from the same sample are listed, as sequenced in a study of CD4 T cells in relation to SARS-CoV-2 and coronaviruses. CD4+ T cells from unexposed donors were obtained before the COVID-19 pandemic (2011-2018). The cells were cultured for around ten days before CD4+ T cells were isolated. No antigen has been assigned to these receptors. Sequencing was performed with immunoSEQ multiplex PCR; in TCRdb, only in-frame clones are kept and a portion is missing. This repertoire shows 27,000 or so clones, 73% found once; its top ten account for 20% to 25%. Sequenced input: CD4+ T cells from PBMCs, cultured in vitro. The origin of the receptors is a human donor in good health.

This chain connects TRBV11-2 to TRBJ2-5; the D gene is possibly TRBD2 (6 bases). Germline loops: CDR1 SGHAT, CDR2 FQNNGV. V gave up 4 bases and J gave up 1 base, with 10 bases separating them. The CDR3 loop spans 14 amino acids. The CDR3 DNA reads TGTGCCAGCAGCTCCGGGACTCCCCAAGAGACCCAGTACTTC. Its protein product is CASSSGTPQETQYF.

This clone showed up just once. The chain uses TRBV19 and TRBJ1-5; D unresolved. The ends were cut back, 10 bases at V and 6 bases at J, with 16 bases in the middle. This CDR3 contains 13 residues. CDR1 is LNHDA and CDR2 is SQIVND in the germline V gene (reference sequence). CDR3 DNA: TGTGCCACCGACGAGGTAGCGGGTCAGCCCCAGCATTTT. It encodes CATDEVAGQPQHF.

This sequence joins TRBV4-3 and TRBJ2-7; D perhaps matches TRBD2 (7 bases). The CDR3 consists of 15 residues. Germline lookup yields CDR1 LGHNA and CDR2 YSLEER. V was pared by 5 bases and J by 3 bases, with 17 bases between. The chain's CDR3 is CASSFGGQGIYEQYF. The CDR3 DNA follows: TGCGCCAGCAGCTTCGGGGGGCAGGGGATCTACGAGCAGTACTTC.

V and J are TRBV6-6 and TRBJ2-5; D unclear. V gave up 4 bases and J gave up 4 bases, with 10 bases separating them. This CDR3 has 13 amino acids. Germline CDR1 MNHNY, CDR2 SVGAGI (reference sequence). The CDR3 sequence: CASSSVDGETQYF. CDR3 nucleotides: TGTGCCAGCAGTTCAGTTGATGGAGAGACCCAGTACTTC.

The rearrangement uses TRBV5-3 and TRBJ1-2; a possible D gene is TRBD1 (6 bases). TRBV5-3 is filed as an ORF, its function uncertain. V lost 0 bases to trimming and J lost 8 bases, with 20 bases between them. This CDR3 comprises 16 residues. CDR3 nucleotides: TGTGCCAGAAGCTTGGGGGAACCAGGGGCGCCCTTCGGCTACACCTTC. This codes for CARSLGEPGAPFGYTF.

The rearrangement joins TRBV7-2 to TRBJ2-3; unclear D gene. Per the germline V gene, CDR1 is SGHTA and CDR2 is FQGNSA. V was trimmed by 5 bases and J by 4 bases, leaving 13 bases between them. CDR3 length: 14 residues. CDR3 DNA sequence: TGTGCCAGCAGCCCCCCAGGCAGTTCAGATACGCAGTATTTT. It is translated as CASSPPGSSDTQYF.

This clone was seen once. The chain employs TRBV18 and TRBJ1-5; D gene ambiguous. CDR1 KGHSH and CDR2 LQKENI come from the germline V gene. The CDR3 is 13 amino acids. The V end was cut by 2 bases, the J end by 13 bases, with 15 bases between. This CDR3 reads CASSPATETLQHF. Here the CDR3 DNA reads TGTGCCAGCTCACCAGCTACCGAGACTCTTCAGCATTTT. Full variable domain (outside the CDR3, taken from reference TRBV18 and TRBJ1-5): NAGVMQNPRHLVRRRGQEARLRCSPMKGHSHVYWYRQLPEEGLKFMVYLQKENIIDESGMPKERFSAEFPKEGPSILRIQQVVRGDSAAYFCASSPATETLQHFGDGTRLSIL.

The genes are TRBV29-1 and TRBJ2-3, with D unresolved. The CDR3 is 12 residues long. Germline V gene sequence: CDR1 SQVTM, CDR2 ANQGSEA. The V end was cut by 7 bases, the J end by 2 bases, with 10 bases between. The CDR3 DNA reads TGCAGCGAACGGGCCCCCACAGATACGCAGTATTTT. This sequence encodes CSERAPTDTQYF.

J is TRBJ1-1 and V is TRBV6-6; no definite D call. Deletions cut 8 bases from V and 1 base from J, with 11 bases between. Germline CDR1 is MNHNY and CDR2 is SVGAGI (reference sequence). The CDR3 covers 13 residues. The CDR3 DNA sequence: TGTGCCAGCCTGGTGATCGAGAACACTGAAGCTTTCTTT. This codes for CASLVIENTEAFF.

This chain connects TRBV7-2 to TRBJ2-7; D not certain. Germline V lookup: CDR1 SGHTA, CDR2 FQGNSA. V was shortened by 5 bases and J by 1 base, with 9 bases between the two germline ends. This CDR3 comprises 13 residues. This CDR3 reads CASSNLLSYEQYF. DNA for the CDR3: TGTGCCAGCAGCAACCTCCTTTCCTACGAGCAGTACTTC.

This clone was found once. The V and J genes are TRBV18 and TRBJ2-7, with D unresolved. CDR3 length: 13 residues. V was trimmed by 4 bases and J by 3 bases, leaving 10 bases between them. Germline V CDR1 and CDR2: KGHSH, LQKENI. The CDR3 bases are TGTGCCAGCTCACAGGGATTATTCTACGAGCAGTACTTC. This sequence encodes CASSQGLFYEQYF.

This chain joins TRBV19 and TRBJ2-6; D perhaps matches TRBD1 (7 bases). Germline V CDR1 and CDR2: LNHDA, SQIVND (reference sequence). This CDR3 contains 16 residues. Trimming took off 8 bases at V and 0 bases at J, with 14 bases between the two ends. Written as DNA, the CDR3 is TGTGCCAGTTCGAGACAGGGACTCTCTGGGGCCAACGTCCTGACTTTC. It translates to CASSRQGLSGANVLTF. Looking up the rest from reference TRBV19 and TRBJ2-6 gives the full variable domain: DGGITQSPKYLFRKEGQNVTLSCEQNLNHDAMYWYRQDPGQGLRLIYYSQIVNDFQKGDIAEGYSVSREKKESFPLTVTSAQKNPTAFYLCASSRQGLSGANVLTFGAGSRLTVL.

CDR3: CASSLGQDNSPLHF. The CDR3 nucleotides read TGCGCCAGCAGCCTAGGACAGGATAATTCACCCCTCCACTTT. V and J are TRBV5-1 and TRBJ1-6; 7 bases fit TRBD1. The germline V gene encodes CDR1 SGHRS and CDR2 YFSETQ. The CDR3 consists of 14 residues. J gave up 5 bases and V 4 bases, and 3 bases lay outside the gene matches.

The DNA for the CDR3 is TGTGCCACGCGAGGTACGGGGGACGGGGAGCTGTTTTTT. It is translated as CATRGTGDGELFF. The chain employs TRBV24-1 and TRBJ2-2; D possibly corresponds to TRBD2 (6 bases). Per the germline V gene, CDR1 is KGHDR and CDR2 is SFDVKD. The V gene lost 10 bases and the J gene lost 7 bases, with 15 bases spanning the gap. There are 13 residues in the CDR3.

This chain uses TRBV7-2 with TRBJ2-3, with TRBD2 matching over 10 bases. The junction had 6 bases not matched to a gene; V was cut back by 3 bases and J by 0 bases. Per the germline V gene, CDR1 is SGHTA and CDR2 is FQGNSA. The CDR3 has 17 amino acids. The CDR3 sequence is CASSLASGGLSTDTQYF. CDR3 DNA: TGTGCCAGCAGCTTGGCTAGCGGGGGCCTTAGCACAGATACGCAGTATTTT. Full variable domain (remainder filled in from reference TRBV7-2 and TRBJ2-3): GAGVSQSPSNKVTEKGKDVELRCDPISGHTALYWYRQSLGQGLEFLIYFQGNSAPDKSGLPSDRFSAERTGGSVSTLTIQRTQQEDSAVYLCASSLASGGLSTDTQYFGPGTRLTVL.

This chain uses TRBV7-9 with TRBJ2-5, with 10 bases matching TRBD1. This CDR3 comprises 14 residues. The J segment lost 3 bases and the V segment lost 5 bases, leaving 3 bases of the junction unmatched. Germline V gene data show CDR1 as SEHNR and CDR2 as FQNEAQ (reference sequence). DNA of the CDR3: TGTGCCAGCAGCCCGGGACAGGGGAAAGAGACCCAGTACTTC. Protein product: CASSPGQGKETQYF.

This rearrangement joins TRBV6-6 to TRBJ2-2; TRBD1 might be the D (5 bases). Germline lookup yields CDR1 MNHNY and CDR2 SVGAGI (reference sequence). V dropped 7 bases and J dropped 2 bases, with 14 bases sitting between them. The CDR3 consists of 15 residues. CDR3 protein: CASIHRRLNTGELFF. The DNA for the CDR3 is TGTGCCAGCATCCACAGGCGGCTTAACACCGGGGAGCTGTTTTTT.

This clone came up a few times. J is TRBJ1-4 and V is TRBV2; D is possibly TRBD1 (6 bases). The germline V and J ends were trimmed by 3 bases and 7 bases, with 9 bases remaining between them. In germline, CDR1 is SNHLY, CDR2 FYNNEI. CDR3 size: 13 residues. CDR3 DNA: TGTGCCAGCAGTGATACAGGGACTGAAAAACTGTTTTTT. This sequence encodes CASSDTGTEKLFF.

The chain has TRBV4-2 and TRBJ1-5; D unclear. V was trimmed by 0 bases and J by 5 bases, leaving 11 bases between them. The CDR3 covers 15 residues. Germline V lookup: CDR1 LGHNA, CDR2 YNFKEQ. CDR3 in DNA: TGTGCCAGCAGCCAAGATTTGGCCCTCCATCAGCCCCAGCATTTT. Translation: CASSQDLALHQPQHF.

This chain joins TRBV18 and TRBJ1-5; 7 bases are a match to TRBD1. The CDR3 loop spans 15 amino acids. Per germline, CDR1 KGHSH and CDR2 LQKENI. J lost 4 bases, V lost 4 bases, and 7 bases had no gene match. CDR3 sequence: CASSLQGSGNQPQHF. CDR3 bases: TGTGCCAGCTCACTACAGGGGAGCGGGAATCAGCCCCAGCATTTT.

The chain combines TRBV3-1 (or the pseudogene TRBV3-2) with TRBJ2-7; D tentatively fits TRBD1 or TRBD2 (6 bases each). Per germline, CDR1 LGHDT and CDR2 YNNKEL (reference sequence). The CDR3 contains 12 residues. Trimming removed 4 bases from V and 6 bases from J, with 10 bases in between. Written as DNA, the CDR3 is TGTGCCAGCAGCCTCGGGGGCGGCGAGCAGTACTTC. This gives the protein CASSLGGGEQYF.